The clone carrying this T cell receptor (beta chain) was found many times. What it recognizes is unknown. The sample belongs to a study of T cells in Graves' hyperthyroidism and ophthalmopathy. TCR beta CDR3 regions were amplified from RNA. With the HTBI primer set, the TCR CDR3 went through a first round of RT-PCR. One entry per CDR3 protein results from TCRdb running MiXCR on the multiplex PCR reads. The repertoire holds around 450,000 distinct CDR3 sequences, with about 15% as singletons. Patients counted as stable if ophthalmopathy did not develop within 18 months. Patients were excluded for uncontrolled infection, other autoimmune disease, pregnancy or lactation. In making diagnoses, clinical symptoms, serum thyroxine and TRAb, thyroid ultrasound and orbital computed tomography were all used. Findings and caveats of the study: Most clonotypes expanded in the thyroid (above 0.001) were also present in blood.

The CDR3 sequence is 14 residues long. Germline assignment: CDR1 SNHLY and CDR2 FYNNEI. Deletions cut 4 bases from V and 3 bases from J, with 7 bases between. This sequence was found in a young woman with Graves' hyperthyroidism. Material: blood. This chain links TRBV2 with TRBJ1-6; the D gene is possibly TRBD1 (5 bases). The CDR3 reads CASSGRDYNSPLHF. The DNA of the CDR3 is TGTGCCAGCAGTGGCAGGGACTATAATTCACCCCTCCACTTT.